This T cell receptor (beta chain) emerged from a study of blood T cell repertoires in COVID-19. In the study overall: Samples of COVID-19 (acute and convalescent) were obtained from the United States, Italy and Spain. The analysed material was cDNA or gDNA that came from T cells, B-cell-depleted T cells, or PBMCs.

Trimming cost V 0 bases and J 0 bases, with 6 bases left between them. From germline, CDR1 is SGHRS and CDR2 YFSETQ. This CDR3 comprises 15 residues. Per the study methods: Reference gene primers were amplified, and this amplification served to estimate nucleated cell counts. Sequencing was performed with immunoSEQ multiplex PCR; in TCRdb, only in-frame clones are kept and a portion is missing. V, J and clone size reflect that table, while D and trimming were determined from the DNA. The sample has tens of thousands of clones, 80% to 90% seen once. The chain uses TRBV5-1 and TRBJ1-4; D uncertain. The receptor was derived from a man in his sixties with COVID-19, enrolled during active disease. The sample taken for sequencing was peripheral blood. The CDR3 DNA is TGCGCCAGCAGCTTGGACGGTGCAACTAATGAAAAACTGTTTTTT. This encodes CASSLDGATNEKLFF.